This T cell receptor (beta chain) is from a study of T cells in localized non-small cell lung cancer. The CDR3 spans 14 residues. Trimming removed 8 bases from V and 4 bases from J, with 14 bases in between. Germline lookup yields CDR1 MNHNS and CDR2 SASEGT. Regarding the study as a whole: Since sequencing was restricted to only one region of the tumor, intratumor heterogeneity remains a possibility. Blood T cell density predicted longer survival; adjacent-lung clonality, shorter. The study detected a median about 60 of the top 100 tumor clones in adjacent lung.

Some clones are missing from TCRdb's copy, which holds only in-frame ones; the method was immunoSEQ multiplex PCR. Found here are 70,000 to 95,000 clones, roughly 91% of them singletons; the top ten hold about 4%. In regard to this clone: Its antigen is not identified.

The material was PBMCs, obtained before any cancer treatment. The chain carries TRBV6-1 and TRBJ2-2, with D possibly matching TRBD1 (5 bases). This TCR was sampled from a woman aged 35-75 years with stage II squamous cell lung carcinoma. As DNA, the CDR3 is TGTGCCAGCGGTGGGCAGGGTCCCACCGGGGAGCTGTTTTTT. This codes for CASGGQGPTGELFF.